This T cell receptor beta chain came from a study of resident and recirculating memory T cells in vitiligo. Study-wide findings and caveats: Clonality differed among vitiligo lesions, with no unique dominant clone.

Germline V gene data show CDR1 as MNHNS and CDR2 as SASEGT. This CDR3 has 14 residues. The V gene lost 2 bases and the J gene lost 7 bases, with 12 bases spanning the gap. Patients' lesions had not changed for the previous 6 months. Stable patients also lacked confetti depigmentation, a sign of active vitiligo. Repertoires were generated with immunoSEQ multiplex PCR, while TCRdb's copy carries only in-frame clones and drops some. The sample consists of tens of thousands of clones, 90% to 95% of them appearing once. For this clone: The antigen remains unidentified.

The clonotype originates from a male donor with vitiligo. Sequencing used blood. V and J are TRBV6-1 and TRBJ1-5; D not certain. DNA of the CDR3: TGTGCCAGCAGTGAATCAGGCAGCACACAGCCCCAGCATTTT. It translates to CASSESGSTQPQHF.